The T cell receptor (beta chain) under discussion was sequenced for a study of blood T cells in healthy people across ages. Overall study: Roughly one uniquely barcoded beta molecule per two T cells was captured. Broader study findings: Getting older went along with TCR beta diversity per million T cells dropping roughly linearly. Any conclusive comparison of naive versus antigen-experienced cells was prevented by using unsorted PBMCs. Diversity was estimated from one million T cells, and these estimates were considered underestimates.

Alongside a J-beta primer mix, a sample-barcoded 5' primer served in a second PCR lasting about 6 to 12 cycles. TCRdb re-analysed the 5' RACE reads in MiXCR, keeping a single row per CDR3 protein. The sample lists about 1.4 million distinct CDR3 sequences; roughly 60% were seen once. The sample holds a few counts of this clonotype. Its antigen is as yet unknown. Input material: blood. The clonotype was recovered from a young man in good health.

Written as DNA, the CDR3 is TGTGCCAGCAGCCAGGGGACAGGGTCCCCCTACGAGCAGTACTTC. It specifies CASSQGTGSPYEQYF. This chain connects TRBV14 to TRBJ2-7; 9 positions agree with TRBD1. Unmatched junction bases numbered 5, after V lost 3 bases and J lost 2 bases. The V gene's germline CDR1 is SGHDN and CDR2 FVKESK. There are 15 residues in the CDR3.